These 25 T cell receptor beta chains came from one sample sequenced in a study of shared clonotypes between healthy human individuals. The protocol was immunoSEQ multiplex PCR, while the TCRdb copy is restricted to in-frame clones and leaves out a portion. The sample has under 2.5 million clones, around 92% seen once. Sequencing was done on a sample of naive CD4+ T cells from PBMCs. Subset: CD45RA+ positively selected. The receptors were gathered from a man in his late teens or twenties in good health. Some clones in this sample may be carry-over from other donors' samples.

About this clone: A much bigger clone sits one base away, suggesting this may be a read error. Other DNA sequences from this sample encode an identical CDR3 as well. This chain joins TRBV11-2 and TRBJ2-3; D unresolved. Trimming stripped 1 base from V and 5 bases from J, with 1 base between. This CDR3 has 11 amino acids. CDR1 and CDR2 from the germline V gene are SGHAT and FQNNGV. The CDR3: CASSLGDTQYF. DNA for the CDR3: TGTGCCAGCAGCTTAGGAGATACGCAGTATTTT.

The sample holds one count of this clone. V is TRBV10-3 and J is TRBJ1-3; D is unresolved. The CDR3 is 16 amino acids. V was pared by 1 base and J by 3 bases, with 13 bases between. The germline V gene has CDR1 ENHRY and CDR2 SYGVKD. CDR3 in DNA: TGTGCCATCAGTGAGTTGGGGTATCTTCATGGAAACACCATATATTTT. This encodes CAISELGYLHGNTIYF.

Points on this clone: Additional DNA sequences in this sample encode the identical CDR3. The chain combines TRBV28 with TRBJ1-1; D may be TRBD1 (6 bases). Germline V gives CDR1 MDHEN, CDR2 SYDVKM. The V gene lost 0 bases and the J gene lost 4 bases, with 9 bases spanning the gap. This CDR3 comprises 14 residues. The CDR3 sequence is CASSLWQGSTEAFF. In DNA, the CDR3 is TGTGCCAGCAGTTTATGGCAGGGGAGCACTGAAGCTTTCTTT.

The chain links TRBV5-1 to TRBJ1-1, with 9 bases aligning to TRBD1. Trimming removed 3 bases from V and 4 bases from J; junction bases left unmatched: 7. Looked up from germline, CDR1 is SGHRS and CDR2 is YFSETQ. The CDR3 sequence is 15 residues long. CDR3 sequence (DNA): TGCGCCAGCAGCTCACTTGGACAGGGGAGCACTGAAGCTTTCTTT. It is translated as CASSSLGQGSTEAFF.

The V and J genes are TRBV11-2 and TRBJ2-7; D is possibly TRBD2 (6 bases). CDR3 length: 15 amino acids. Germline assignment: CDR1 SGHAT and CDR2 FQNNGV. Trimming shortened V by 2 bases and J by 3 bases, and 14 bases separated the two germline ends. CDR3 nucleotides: TGTGCCAGCAGCTTAAGGCGGGGCAAAGGCTACGAGCAGTACTTC. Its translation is CASSLRRGKGYEQYF.

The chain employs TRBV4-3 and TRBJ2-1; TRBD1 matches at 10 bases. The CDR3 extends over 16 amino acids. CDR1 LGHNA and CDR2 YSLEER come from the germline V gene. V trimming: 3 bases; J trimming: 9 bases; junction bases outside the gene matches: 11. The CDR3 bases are TGCGCCAGCAGCCAGGGCCGGGACAGGGGCTTAGGTGAGCAGTTCTTC. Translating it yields CASSQGRDRGLGEQFF.

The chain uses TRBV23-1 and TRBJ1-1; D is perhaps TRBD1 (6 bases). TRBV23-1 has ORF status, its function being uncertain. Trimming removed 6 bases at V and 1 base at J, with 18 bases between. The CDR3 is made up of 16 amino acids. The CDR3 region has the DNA TGCGCCAGCAGACATGCTACAGGGATACGGAACACTGAAGCTTTCTTT. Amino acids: CASRHATGIRNTEAFF.

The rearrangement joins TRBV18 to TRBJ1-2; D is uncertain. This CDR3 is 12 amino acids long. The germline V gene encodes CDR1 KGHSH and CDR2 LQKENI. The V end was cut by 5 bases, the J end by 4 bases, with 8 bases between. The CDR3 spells CASSKLSYGYTF. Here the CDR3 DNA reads TGTGCCAGCTCAAAGTTGTCCTATGGCTACACCTTC. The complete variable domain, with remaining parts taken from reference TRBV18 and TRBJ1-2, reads NAGVMQNPRHLVRRRGQEARLRCSPMKGHSHVYWYRQLPEEGLKFMVYLQKENIIDESGMPKERFSAEFPKEGPSILRIQQVVRGDSAAYFCASSKLSYGYTFGSGTRLTVV.

The CDR3 DNA follows: TGTGCCAGTAGTATCTGGGACAACTCTGGAAACACCATATATTTT. Protein sequence: CASSIWDNSGNTIYF. This chain uses TRBV19 with TRBJ1-3; possibly TRBD1 for D (6 bases). This CDR3 has 15 amino acids. The germline CDR1 and CDR2 sequences are LNHDA and SQIVND (reference sequence). V gave up 3 bases and J gave up 0 bases, with 9 bases separating them.

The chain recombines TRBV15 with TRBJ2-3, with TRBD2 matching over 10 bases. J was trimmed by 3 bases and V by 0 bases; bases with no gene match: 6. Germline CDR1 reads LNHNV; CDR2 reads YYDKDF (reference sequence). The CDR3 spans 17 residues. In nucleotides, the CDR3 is TGTGCCACCAGCAGAGACCCAGCGGGAGGGCCTACAGATACGCAGTATTTT. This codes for CATSRDPAGGPTDTQYF.

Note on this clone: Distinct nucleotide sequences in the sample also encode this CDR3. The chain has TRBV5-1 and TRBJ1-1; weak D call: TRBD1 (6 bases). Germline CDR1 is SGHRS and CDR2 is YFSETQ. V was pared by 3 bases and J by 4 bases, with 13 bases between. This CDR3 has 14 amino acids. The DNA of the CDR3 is TGCGCCAGCAGCTCCCAGGGAGGGGGCACTGAAGCTTTCTTT. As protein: CASSSQGGGTEAFF.

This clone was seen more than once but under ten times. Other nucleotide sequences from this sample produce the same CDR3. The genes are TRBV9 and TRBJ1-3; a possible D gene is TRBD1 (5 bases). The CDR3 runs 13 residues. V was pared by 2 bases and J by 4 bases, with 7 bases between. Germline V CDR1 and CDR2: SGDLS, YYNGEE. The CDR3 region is CASSVRQGNTIYF. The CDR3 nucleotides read TGTGCCAGCAGCGTCCGACAGGGAAACACCATATATTTT.

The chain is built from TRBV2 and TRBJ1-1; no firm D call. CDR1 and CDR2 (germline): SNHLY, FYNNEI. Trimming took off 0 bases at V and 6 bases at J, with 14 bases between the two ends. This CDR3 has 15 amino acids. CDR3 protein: CASSEAGRGISEAFF. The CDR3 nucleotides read TGTGCCAGCAGTGAAGCAGGGAGAGGGATCTCTGAAGCTTTCTTT.

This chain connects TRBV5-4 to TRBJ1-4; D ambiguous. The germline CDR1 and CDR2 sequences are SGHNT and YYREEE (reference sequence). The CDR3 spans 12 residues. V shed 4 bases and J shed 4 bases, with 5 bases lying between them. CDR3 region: CASSRLNEKLFF. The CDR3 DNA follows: TGTGCCAGCAGCCGCCTTAATGAAAAACTGTTTTTT.

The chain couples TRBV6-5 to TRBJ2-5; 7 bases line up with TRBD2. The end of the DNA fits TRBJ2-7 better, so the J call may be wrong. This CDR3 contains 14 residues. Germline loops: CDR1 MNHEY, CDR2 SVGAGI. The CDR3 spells CASRGGGRAYEQYF. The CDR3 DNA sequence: TGTGCCAGCAGGGGAGGAGGGAGGGCCTACGAGCAGTACTTC.

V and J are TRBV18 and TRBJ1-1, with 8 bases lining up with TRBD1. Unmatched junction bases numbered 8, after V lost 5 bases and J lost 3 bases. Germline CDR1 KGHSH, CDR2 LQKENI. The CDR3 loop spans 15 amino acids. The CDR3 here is CASSARQGLDTEAFF. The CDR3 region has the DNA TGTGCCAGCTCAGCAAGACAGGGGTTGGACACTGAAGCTTTCTTT. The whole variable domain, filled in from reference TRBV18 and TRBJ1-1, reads NAGVMQNPRHLVRRRGQEARLRCSPMKGHSHVYWYRQLPEEGLKFMVYLQKENIIDESGMPKERFSAEFPKEGPSILRIQQVVRGDSAAYFCASSARQGLDTEAFFGQGTRLTVV.

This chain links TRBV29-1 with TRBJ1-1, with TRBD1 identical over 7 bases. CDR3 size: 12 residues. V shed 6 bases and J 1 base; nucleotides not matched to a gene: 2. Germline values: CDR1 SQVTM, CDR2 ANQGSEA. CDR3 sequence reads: CSVGQTNTEAFF. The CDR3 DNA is TGCAGCGTGGGACAGACGAACACTGAAGCTTTCTTT.

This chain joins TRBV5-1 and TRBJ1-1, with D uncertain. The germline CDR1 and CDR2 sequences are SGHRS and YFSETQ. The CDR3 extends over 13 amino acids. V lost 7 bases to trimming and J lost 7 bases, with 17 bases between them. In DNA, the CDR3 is TGCGCCAGCCGCCGGGGAGGAACCGGTGAAGCTTTCTTT. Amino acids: CASRRGGTGEAFF.

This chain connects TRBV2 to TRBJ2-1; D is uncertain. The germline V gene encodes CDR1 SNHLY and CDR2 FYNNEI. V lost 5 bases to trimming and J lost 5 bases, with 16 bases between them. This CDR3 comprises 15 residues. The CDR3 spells CASSSYLPGHNEQFF. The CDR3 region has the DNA TGTGCCAGCAGTTCTTATTTGCCGGGCCACAATGAGCAGTTCTTC. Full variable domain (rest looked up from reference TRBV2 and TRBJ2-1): EPEVTQTPSHQVTQMGQEVILRCVPISNHLYFYWYRQILGQKVEFLVSFYNNEISEKSEIFDDQFSVERPDGSNFTLKIRSTKLEDSAMYFCASSSYLPGHNEQFFGPGTRLTVL.

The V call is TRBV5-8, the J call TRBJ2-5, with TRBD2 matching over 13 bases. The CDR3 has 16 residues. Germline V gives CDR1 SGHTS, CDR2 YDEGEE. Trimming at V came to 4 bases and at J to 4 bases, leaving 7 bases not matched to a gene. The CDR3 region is CASSSTGTSGTETQYF. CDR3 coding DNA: TGTGCCAGCAGCAGTACCGGGACTAGCGGGACAGAGACCCAGTACTTC.

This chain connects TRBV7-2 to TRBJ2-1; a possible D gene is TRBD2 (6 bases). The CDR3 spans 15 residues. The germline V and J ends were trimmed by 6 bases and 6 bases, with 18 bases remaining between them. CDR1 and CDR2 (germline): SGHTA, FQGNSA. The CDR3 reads CASRISGRGPNEQFF. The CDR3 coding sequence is TGTGCCAGCAGGATTAGCGGCCGTGGCCCCAATGAGCAGTTCTTC. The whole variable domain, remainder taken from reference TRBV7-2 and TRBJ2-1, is GAGVSQSPSNKVTEKGKDVELRCDPISGHTALYWYRQSLGQGLEFLIYFQGNSAPDKSGLPSDRFSAERTGGSVSTLTIQRTQQEDSAVYLCASRISGRGPNEQFFGPGTRLTVL.

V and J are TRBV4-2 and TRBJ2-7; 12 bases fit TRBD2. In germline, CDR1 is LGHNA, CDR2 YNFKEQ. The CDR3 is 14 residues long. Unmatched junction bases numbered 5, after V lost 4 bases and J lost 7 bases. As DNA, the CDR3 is TGTGCCAGCAGCCCTCGACTAGCGGGAGTAGAGCAGTACTTC. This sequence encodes CASSPRLAGVEQYF.

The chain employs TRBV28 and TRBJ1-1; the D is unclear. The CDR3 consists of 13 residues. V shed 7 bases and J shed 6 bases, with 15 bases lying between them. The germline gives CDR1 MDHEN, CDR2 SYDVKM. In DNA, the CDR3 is TGTGCCAGCAACGTGGACGCATTGGCTGAAGCTTTCTTT. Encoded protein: CASNVDALAEAFF. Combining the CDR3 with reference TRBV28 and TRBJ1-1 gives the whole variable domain DVKVTQSSRYLVKRTGEKVFLECVQDMDHENMFWYRQDPGLGLRLIYFSYDVKMKEKGDIPEGYSVSREKKERFSLILESASTNQTSMYLCASNVDALAEAFFGQGTRLTVV.

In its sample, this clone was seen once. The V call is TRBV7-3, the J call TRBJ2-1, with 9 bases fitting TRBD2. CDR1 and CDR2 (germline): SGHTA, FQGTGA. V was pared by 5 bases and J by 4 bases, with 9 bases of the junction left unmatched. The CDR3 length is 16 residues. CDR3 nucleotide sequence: TGTGCCAGCAGCCCCCCGGCTAGCGGGGCATACAATGAGCAGTTCTTC. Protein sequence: CASSPPASGAYNEQFF.

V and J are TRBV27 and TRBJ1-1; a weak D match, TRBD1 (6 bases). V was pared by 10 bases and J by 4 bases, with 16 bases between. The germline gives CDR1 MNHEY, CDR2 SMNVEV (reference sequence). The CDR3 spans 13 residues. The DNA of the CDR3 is TGTGCCACCCGACGAGGGGGTGGCACTGAAGCTTTCTTT. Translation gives CATRRGGGTEAFF.